The subject of this entry is one T cell receptor (beta chain). It has no known antigen specificity. One base away there is no much larger clone; base qualities are not given. Each collaborating institution followed its own protocols to collect whole blood in K2EDTA tubes. For TCRbeta analysis, collaborator samples were shipped as frozen whole blood, as isolated PBMCs, or as DNA extracted from either sample type. This entry is derived from a study of blood T cell repertoires in COVID-19 (dated by TCRdb to the early 2020s). Looking at the study overall: The collaborator samples originated in the United States, Italy and Spain and spanned the acute and convalescent phases of COVID-19. HLA class I and class II types, where available, came from metadata supplied by the sample provider rather than from assay-based typing. The samples were drawn from the first 160 participants of the ongoing ImmuneRACE study and from under 1,500 subjects provided by 6 global collaborators. Sample metadata almost always included a de-identified subject ID, COVID-19 status, age in years and sex. The dataset comprised deeply sampled blood TCRbeta repertoires from subjects exposed to, actively infected with, or recovered from COVID-19. The repertoires were made available in a free public database intended to serve as a resource for research on the immune response to SARS-CoV-2. The prospective study material was composed of cDNA or gDNA derived from T cells, B-cell-depleted T cells, or PBMCs.

TCRbeta CDR3 regions were amplified from genomic DNA by means of the immunoSEQ Assay, a bias-controlled multiplex PCR. For the original study's pipeline: Nucleated cell counts per sample were estimated from amplification of reference gene primers within the assay. To quantify the absolute abundance of each unique TCRbeta CDR3 rearrangement, sequence reads were collapsed and filtered. For each sample, productive Simpson clonality was calculated as the square root of Simpson's diversity index across productive rearrangements. The table comes from immuneACCESS by way of TCRdb, which keeps in-frame sequences with V and J called. Part of the clones is missing from these tables; in studies checked, under half for an unresolved V gene and the rest for unknown reasons. The DNA gave D and trimming, while V, J and clone size come from that table. In this sample the table shows fewer than 70,000 clones, 88% of which occur a single time. Clones ranked in the top ten supply less than 2.5% of the sample.

Overall study results and their limits: The amount of clinical and demographic metadata varied by source and participant and was provided uncurated.

The specimen sequenced was peripheral blood. The receptor was isolated from a human donor in a cohort sampled during active COVID-19.

The DNA is as follows: TGTGCCAGCAGCTTAGTTACAGCCTCCTATAATTCACCCCTCCACTTT. Its amino acids are CASSLVTASYNSPLHF. The rearrangement combines TRBV28 with TRBJ1-6, with the D gene uncertain. Trimming costs V 6 bases and J 0 bases, and their ends lie 12 bases apart. The CDR3 covers 16 residues, taking in both the cysteine and the phenylalanine. The read is trimmed to its CDR3 DNA, 48 bases read in frame from base 1. CDR1 and CDR2 (MDHEN, SYDVKM) derive from the germline V gene.